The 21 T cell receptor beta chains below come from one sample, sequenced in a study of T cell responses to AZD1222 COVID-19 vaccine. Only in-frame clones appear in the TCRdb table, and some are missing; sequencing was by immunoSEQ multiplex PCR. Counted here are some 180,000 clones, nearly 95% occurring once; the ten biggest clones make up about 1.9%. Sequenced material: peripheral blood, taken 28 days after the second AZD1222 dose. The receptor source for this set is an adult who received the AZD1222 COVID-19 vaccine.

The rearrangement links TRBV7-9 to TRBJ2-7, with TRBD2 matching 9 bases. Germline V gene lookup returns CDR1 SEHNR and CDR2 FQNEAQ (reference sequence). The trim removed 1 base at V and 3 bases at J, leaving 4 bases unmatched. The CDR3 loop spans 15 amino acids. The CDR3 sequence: CASSLVASGNYEQYF. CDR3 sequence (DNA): TGTGCCAGCAGCTTAGTAGCTAGCGGGAACTACGAGCAGTACTTC.

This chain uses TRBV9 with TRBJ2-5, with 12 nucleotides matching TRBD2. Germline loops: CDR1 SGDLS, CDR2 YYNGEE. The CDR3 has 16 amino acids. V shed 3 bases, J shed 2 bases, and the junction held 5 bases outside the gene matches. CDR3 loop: CASSARLAGVQETQYF. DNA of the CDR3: TGTGCCAGCAGCGCCCGACTAGCGGGGGTGCAAGAGACCCAGTACTTC.

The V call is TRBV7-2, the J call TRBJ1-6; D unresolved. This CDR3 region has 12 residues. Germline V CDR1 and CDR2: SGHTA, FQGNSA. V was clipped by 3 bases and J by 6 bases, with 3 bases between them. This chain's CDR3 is CASSFVNSPLHF. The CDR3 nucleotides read TGTGCCAGCAGCTTCGTTAATTCACCCCTCCACTTT.

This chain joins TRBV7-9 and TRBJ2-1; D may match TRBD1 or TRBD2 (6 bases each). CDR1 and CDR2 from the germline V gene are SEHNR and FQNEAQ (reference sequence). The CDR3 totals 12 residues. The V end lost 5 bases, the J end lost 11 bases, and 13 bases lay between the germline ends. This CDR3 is CASSVGGTQQFF. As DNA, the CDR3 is TGTGCCAGCAGCGTGGGGGGCACCCAGCAGTTCTTC.

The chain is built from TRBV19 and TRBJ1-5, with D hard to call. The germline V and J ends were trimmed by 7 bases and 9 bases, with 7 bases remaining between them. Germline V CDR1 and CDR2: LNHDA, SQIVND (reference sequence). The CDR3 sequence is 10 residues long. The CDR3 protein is CASNPWPQHF. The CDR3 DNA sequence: TGTGCCAGTAATCCATGGCCCCAGCATTTT.

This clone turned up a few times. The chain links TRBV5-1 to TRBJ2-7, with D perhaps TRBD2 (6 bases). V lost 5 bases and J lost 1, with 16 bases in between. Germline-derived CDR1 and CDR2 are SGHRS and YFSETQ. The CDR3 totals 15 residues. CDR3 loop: CASRLRDSTSYEQYF. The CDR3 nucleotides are TGCGCCAGCAGGCTTCGGGACTCAACATCCTACGAGCAGTACTTC.

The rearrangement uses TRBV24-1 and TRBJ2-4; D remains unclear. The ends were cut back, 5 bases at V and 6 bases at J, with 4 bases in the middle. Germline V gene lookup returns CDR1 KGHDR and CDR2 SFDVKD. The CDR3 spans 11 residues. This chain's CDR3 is CATSAGNIQYF. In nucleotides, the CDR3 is TGTGCCACCAGTGCAGGAAACATTCAGTACTTC.

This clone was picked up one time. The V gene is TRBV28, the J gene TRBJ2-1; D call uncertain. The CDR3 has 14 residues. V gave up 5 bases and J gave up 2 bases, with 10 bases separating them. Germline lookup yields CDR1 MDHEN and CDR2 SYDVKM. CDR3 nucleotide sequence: TGTGCCAGCAGTCCCCATGAACCCTACAATGAGCAGTTCTTC. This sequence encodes CASSPHEPYNEQFF.

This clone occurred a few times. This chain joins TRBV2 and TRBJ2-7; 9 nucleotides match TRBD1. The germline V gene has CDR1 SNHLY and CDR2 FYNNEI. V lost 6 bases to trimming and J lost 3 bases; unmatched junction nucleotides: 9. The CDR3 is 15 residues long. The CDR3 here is CASRPSGTGYYEQYF. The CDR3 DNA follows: TGTGCCAGCAGGCCCTCCGGGACAGGGTACTACGAGCAGTACTTC.

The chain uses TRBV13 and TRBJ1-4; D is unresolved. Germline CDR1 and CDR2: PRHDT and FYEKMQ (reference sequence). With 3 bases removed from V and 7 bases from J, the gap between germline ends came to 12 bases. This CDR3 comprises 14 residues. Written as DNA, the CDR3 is TGTGCCAGCAGCTTTTACGTCGGATTTGAAAAACTGTTTTTT. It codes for CASSFYVGFEKLFF.

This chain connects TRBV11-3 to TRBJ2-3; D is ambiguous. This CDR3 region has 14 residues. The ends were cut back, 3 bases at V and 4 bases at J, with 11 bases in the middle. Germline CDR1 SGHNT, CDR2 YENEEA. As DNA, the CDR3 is TGTGCCAGCAGCTTTAGTGGACGCCCAGATACGCAGTATTTT. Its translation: CASSFSGRPDTQYF.

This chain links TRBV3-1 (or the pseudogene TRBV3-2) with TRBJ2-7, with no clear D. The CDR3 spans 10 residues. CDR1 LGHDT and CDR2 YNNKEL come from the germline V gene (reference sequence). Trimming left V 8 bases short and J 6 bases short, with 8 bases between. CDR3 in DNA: TGTGCCAGCGGGGTGGGCGAGCAGTACTTC. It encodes CASGVGEQYF.

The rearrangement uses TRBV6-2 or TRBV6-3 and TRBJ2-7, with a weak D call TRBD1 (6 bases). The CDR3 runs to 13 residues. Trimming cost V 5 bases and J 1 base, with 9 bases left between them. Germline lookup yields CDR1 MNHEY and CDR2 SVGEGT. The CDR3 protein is CASSGQNSYEQYF. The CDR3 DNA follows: TGTGCCAGCAGTGGACAGAATTCCTACGAGCAGTACTTC.

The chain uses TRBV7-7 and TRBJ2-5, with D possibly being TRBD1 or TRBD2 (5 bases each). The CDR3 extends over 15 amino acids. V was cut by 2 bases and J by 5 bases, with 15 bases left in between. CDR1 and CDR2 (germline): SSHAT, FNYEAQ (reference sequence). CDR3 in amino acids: CASSLKSGWGETQYF. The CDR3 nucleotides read TGTGCCAGCAGCTTAAAATCCGGGTGGGGGGAGACCCAGTACTTC.

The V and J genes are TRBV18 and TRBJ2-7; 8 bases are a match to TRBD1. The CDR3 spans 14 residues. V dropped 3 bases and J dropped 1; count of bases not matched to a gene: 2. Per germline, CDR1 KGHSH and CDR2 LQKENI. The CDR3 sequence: CASSPDRASYEQYF. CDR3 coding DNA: TGTGCCAGCTCACCGGACAGGGCGTCCTACGAGCAGTACTTC.

The CDR3 DNA reads as TGTGCCAGCAGCCAAGGCGGGGGTATTGGCTACACCTTC. Its translation: CASSQGGGIGYTF. J is TRBJ1-2 and V is TRBV7-8; possible D gene TRBD1, 5 bases. V was clipped by 5 bases and J by 7 bases, with 14 bases between them. Germline V gives CDR1 SGHVS, CDR2 FQNEAQ. The CDR3 is made up of 13 amino acids.

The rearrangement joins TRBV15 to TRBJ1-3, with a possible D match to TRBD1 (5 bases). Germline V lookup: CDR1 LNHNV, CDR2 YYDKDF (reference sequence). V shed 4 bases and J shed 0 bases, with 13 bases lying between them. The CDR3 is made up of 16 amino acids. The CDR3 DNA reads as TGTGCCACCAGCATCACCGGGACCTTCTCTGGAAACACCATATATTTT. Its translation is CATSITGTFSGNTIYF.

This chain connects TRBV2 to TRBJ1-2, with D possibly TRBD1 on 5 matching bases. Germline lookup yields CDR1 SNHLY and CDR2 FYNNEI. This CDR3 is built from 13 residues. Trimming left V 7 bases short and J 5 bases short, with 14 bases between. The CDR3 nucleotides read TGTGCCAGCATTATCCAGGGTTATTATGGCTACACCTTC. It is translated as CASIIQGYYGYTF.

The CDR3 reads CASSYTTGTESGYTF. CDR3 bases: TGTGCCAGCAGTTACACTACCGGGACGGAGTCAGGCTACACCTTC. The rearrangement links TRBV6-5 to TRBJ1-2; TRBD1 is a possible D gene (5 bases). CDR1 and CDR2 from the germline V gene are MNHEY and SVGAGI. V dropped 2 bases and J dropped 8 bases, with 18 bases sitting between them. The CDR3 contains 15 residues.

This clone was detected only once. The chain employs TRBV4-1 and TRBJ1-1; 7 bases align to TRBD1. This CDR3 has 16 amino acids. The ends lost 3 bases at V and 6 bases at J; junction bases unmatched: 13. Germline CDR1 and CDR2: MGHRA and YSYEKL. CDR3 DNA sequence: TGCGCCAGCAGCCATAGAGCTCCGACAGGGTCACCTGAAGCTTTCTTT. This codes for CASSHRAPTGSPEAFF.

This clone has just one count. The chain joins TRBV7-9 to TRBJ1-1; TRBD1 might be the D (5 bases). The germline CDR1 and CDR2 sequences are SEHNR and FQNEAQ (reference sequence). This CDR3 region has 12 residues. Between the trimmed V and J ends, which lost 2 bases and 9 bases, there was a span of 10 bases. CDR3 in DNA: TGTGCCAGCAGCTTAAGTGACAGACAAGCTTTCTTT. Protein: CASSLSDRQAFF. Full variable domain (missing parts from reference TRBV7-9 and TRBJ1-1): DTGVSQNPRHKITKRGQNVTFRCDPISEHNRLYWYRQTLGQGPEFLTYFQNEAQLEKSRLLSDRFSAERPKGSFSTLEIQRTEQGDSAMYLCASSLSDRQAFFGQGTRLTVV.